This T cell receptor (beta chain) derives from a study of blood T cell repertoires in COVID-19. About the study: Collection of acute and convalescent COVID-19 samples took place in the United States, Italy and Spain. From T cells, B-cell-depleted T cells, or PBMCs came the material, which was cDNA or gDNA.

Sequencing was performed with immunoSEQ multiplex PCR; in TCRdb, only in-frame clones are kept and a portion is missing. The sample lists roughly 200,000 clones, 75% to 90% occurring once. Participants were placed into cohorts based on the clinical history they reported. Recovered status in Cohort 3 required two negative PCRs, clearance, or symptom resolution. The CDR3 has 13 amino acids. CDR1 and CDR2 from the germline V gene are GTSNPN and SVGIG (reference sequence). Losses at the gene ends were 7 bases for V and 0 bases for J; bases not matched to a gene: 5. The specimen was PBMCs or T cells enriched from blood (not recorded which). The chain uses TRBV30 and TRBJ1-1; 7 bases align to TRBD1. The clonotype originates from a man in his forties who had recovered from COVID-19. The CDR3 spells CAFSGQMNTEAFF. The DNA for the CDR3 is TGTGCCTTTTCGGGACAGATGAACACTGAAGCTTTCTTT.